The entry below describes one T cell receptor beta chain. These data belong to a study of blood T cell repertoires in COVID-19. The overall study: Material from acute and convalescent COVID-19 was sourced from the United States, Italy and Spain. Nucleic acid was either cDNA or gDNA, and it came from T cells, B-cell-depleted T cells, or PBMCs.

The authors' processing: Estimated nucleated cell counts came from reference gene primer amplification. Sequencing was performed with immunoSEQ multiplex PCR; in TCRdb, only in-frame clones are kept and a portion is missing. D and trimming were read from the DNA, whereas the V and J calls and clone size are those reported in that table. This table holds 200,000 to 250,000 clones, around 84% found once. This CDR3 has 14 residues. Trimming removed 6 bases from V and 6 bases from J, with 15 bases in between. Per the germline V gene, CDR1 is MNHEY and CDR2 is SMNVEV (reference sequence). Input material: peripheral blood. J is TRBJ2-1 and V is TRBV27; possibly TRBD1 for D (7 bases). The clonotype originates from a man aged 50 to 59 with active or convalescent COVID-19. The CDR3: CASRWSGGLNEQFF. As DNA, the CDR3 is TGTGCCAGCAGGTGGTCAGGGGGGCTCAATGAGCAGTTCTTC.